This record covers a single T cell receptor beta chain. Its antigen is undetermined. This CDR3 has 14 residues. From germline, CDR1 is SGHTA and CDR2 FQGNSA. V was cut by 1 base and J by 6 bases, with 9 bases left in between. This record belongs to a study of early stage breast cancer tumors. Overall study findings and caveats: Tumors had approximately 2.7-fold higher T cell density and higher clonality than adjacent normal breast tissue.

Sequencing used immunoSEQ multiplex PCR; TCRdb keeps in-frame clones, though not all of them. The sample lists about 50,000 clones; roughly 83% were seen once. Sequencing used blood. This TCR derives from a person aged 45 to 59 with breast cancer. This chain links TRBV7-2 with TRBJ2-2; no clear D gene. CDR3 in amino acids: CASSLGLGSGELFF. In DNA, the CDR3 is TGTGCCAGCAGCTTAGGGTTGGGGTCCGGGGAGCTGTTTTTT.